Below, 18 T cell receptor beta chains from the same sample are listed, as sequenced in a study of blood T cells in healthy people across ages. Combining a sample-barcoded 5' primer with a J-beta primer mix, a second PCR ran for roughly 7 to 11 cycles. One entry per CDR3 protein, called by TCRdb with MiXCR from the 5' RACE reads. Altogether 660,000 or so distinct CDR3 sequences are present, roughly 53% being singletons, with the ten largest covering roughly 34%. Material for sequencing was blood. These receptors came from a man aged 60 to 75 in good health.

The DNA for the CDR3 is TGTGCCAGCAGTTTTTTGGCGGCTAGCGGGGGGGCAGATACGCAGTATTTT. This sequence encodes CASSFLAASGGADTQYF. J is TRBJ2-3 and V is TRBV12-3 or TRBV12-4; 12 bases line up with TRBD2. This CDR3 has 17 residues. V lost 3 bases and J lost 4; bases outside the gene matches: 8.

This chain uses TRBV12-5 with TRBJ2-1; D call uncertain. With 6 bases removed from V and 0 bases from J, the gap between germline ends came to 9 bases. The CDR3 extends over 14 amino acids. Germline V gives CDR1 LGHNT, CDR2 FRNRAP. This CDR3 reads CASGPGSSYNEQFF. CDR3 coding DNA: TGTGCTAGTGGCCCGGGTAGCTCCTACAATGAGCAGTTCTTC.

This clonotype appeared once. The genes are TRBV3-1 and TRBJ2-7; D is undetermined. The ends were cut back, 3 bases at V and 2 bases at J, with 8 bases in the middle. Germline V CDR1 and CDR2: LGHDT, YNNKEL (reference sequence). This CDR3 region has 13 residues. In DNA form, the CDR3 reads TGTGCCAGCAGCCAGGGTTTTACCTACGAGCAGTACTTC. This sequence encodes CASSQGFTYEQYF.

The chain recombines TRBV7-2 with TRBJ2-1; possible D gene TRBD2, 6 bases. The length of the CDR3 is 15 residues. V lost 5 bases and J lost 4, with 15 bases in between. CDR1 SGHTA and CDR2 FQGNSA come from the germline V gene. For the CDR3, the DNA is TGTGCCAGCAGCAGAGAAACGGGGGTTTACAATGAGCAGTTCTTC. Translation gives CASSRETGVYNEQFF.

The genes are TRBV4-1 and TRBJ2-5; D uncertain. Per germline, CDR1 MGHRA and CDR2 YSYEKL. This CDR3 contains 13 residues. Trimming removed 2 bases at V and 5 bases at J, with 9 bases between. As DNA, the CDR3 is TGCGCCAGCAGCCAACTCGATCGGGAGACCCAGTACTTC. This gives the protein CASSQLDRETQYF.

This clonotype was picked up one time. The J gene is TRBJ1-4, the V gene TRBV29-1; D is unclear. Trimming took off 6 bases at V and 8 bases at J, with 25 bases between the two ends. CDR1 and CDR2 from the germline V gene are SQVTM and ANQGSEA. This CDR3 has 16 amino acids. The CDR3 DNA sequence: TGCAGCGTGAGGCCAGGCACAGAGTCCGGTGGGGAAAAACTGTTTTTT. It codes for CSVRPGTESGGEKLFF.

Points on this clonotype: At one of its ends the junction is not consistent with the germline gene, which may arise from a read error. J is TRBJ2-1 and V is TRBV7-9; no definite D call. Per germline, CDR1 SEHNR and CDR2 FQNEAQ (reference sequence). The CDR3 spans 13 residues. For the CDR3, the DNA is TGTGCCAGCAGCCCCCGCTCCTACGATGAGCAGTTCTTC. Translation gives CASSPRSYDEQFF.

This clonotype showed up just a few times. The chain is built from TRBV7-8 and TRBJ1-1; perhaps TRBD1 as D (5 bases). The CDR3 extends over 14 amino acids. Per germline, CDR1 SGHVS and CDR2 FQNEAQ. Trimming removed 6 bases from V and 2 bases from J, with 13 bases in between. The CDR3 spells CASSPGGYNTEAFF. The CDR3 DNA follows: TGTGCCAGCAGTCCCGGGGGGTATAACACTGAAGCTTTCTTT.

The chain couples TRBV6-5 to TRBJ2-5; 9 bases line up with TRBD1. TRBJ2-7 explains the end of the DNA better; the J call may be wrong. The germline gives CDR1 MNHEY, CDR2 SVGAGI. The CDR3 totals 15 residues. The CDR3 nucleotides read TGTGCCAGCAGTTACGAACGGGACAGGGTAAACGAGCAGTACTTC. Translated: CASSYERDRVNEQYF.

V gene TRBV5-1 combines with J gene TRBJ2-4, with D maybe TRBD2 (5 bases). The DNA end is more similar to TRBJ2-7, so the J call may be wrong. The CDR3 is 13 residues long. CDR1 and CDR2 (germline): SGHRS, YFSETQ. The CDR3 reads CASSLVSGVEQYF. In DNA, the CDR3 is TGCGCCAGCAGCTTGGTTTCCGGGGTCGAGCAGTACTTC.

This rearrangement joins TRBV5-5 to TRBJ2-1; perhaps TRBD1 as D (6 bases). Germline V gene lookup returns CDR1 SGHKS and CDR2 YYEKEE (reference sequence). Trimming left V 3 bases short and J 6 bases short, with 13 bases between. CDR3 length: 14 amino acids. The CDR3 DNA reads TGTGCCAGCAGCTCAGAAATAGGGGGCAATGAGCAGTTCTTC. Encoded protein: CASSSEIGGNEQFF.

This clonotype was picked up many times. This chain uses TRBV12-3 or TRBV12-4 with TRBJ1-6; 8 nucleotides align to TRBD1. J was trimmed by 6 bases and V by 7 bases; bases with no gene match: 8. The CDR3 length is 15 residues. CDR3 amino acids: CASTSAGGFNSPLHF. CDR3 DNA: TGTGCCAGCACCTCGGCAGGGGGCTTTAATTCACCCCTCCACTTT.

This chain uses TRBV20-1 with TRBJ1-6; TRBD1 agrees at 7 bases. V lost 6 bases, J lost 8 bases, and 16 bases stayed unmatched. Per the germline V gene, CDR1 is DFQATT and CDR2 is SNEGSKA (reference sequence). This CDR3 has 16 amino acids. The CDR3 region has the DNA TGCAGTGCCACTGGCTACACAGGGGATACGGATTCACCCCTCCACTTT. This gives the protein CSATGYTGDTDSPLHF.

The rearrangement uses TRBV18 and TRBJ2-7, with TRBD1 identical over 7 bases. With 0 bases clipped from V and 1 base from J, the junction kept 3 bases outside the gene matches. This CDR3 has 15 amino acids. Germline loops: CDR1 KGHSH, CDR2 LQKENI. The CDR3 loop reads CASSPPSGQSYEQYF. The CDR3 DNA reads TGTGCCAGCTCACCACCTTCGGGACAGTCCTACGAGCAGTACTTC.

This chain joins TRBV15 and TRBJ2-5, with D unclear. The J call is in doubt because the DNA end fits TRBJ2-7 better. Germline-derived CDR1 and CDR2 are LNHNV and YYDKDF (reference sequence). The CDR3 spans 12 residues. DNA for the CDR3: TGTGCCACCAGCCGCGGAAATTACGAGCAGTACTTC. This encodes CATSRGNYEQYF.

V and J are TRBV12-5 and TRBJ2-3, with TRBD1 identical over 7 bases. The CDR3 has 14 residues. Germline CDR1 reads LGHNT; CDR2 reads FRNRAP. J was trimmed by 5 bases and V by 4 bases; bases with no gene match: 6. The CDR3 loop reads CASGSGTVGDTQYF. The CDR3 bases are TGTGCTAGTGGTTCCGGGACAGTCGGAGATACGCAGTATTTT.

V and J are TRBV28 and TRBJ1-1; 7 bases agree with TRBD1. CDR3 size: 16 residues. Per the germline V gene, CDR1 is MDHEN and CDR2 is SYDVKM. Germline trimming cut 7 bases from V and 0 bases from J; bases unmatched to any gene: 11. The CDR3 DNA sequence: TGTGCCAGCACCCTCCCGGGACAGACAATGAACACTGAAGCTTTCTTT. This translates into CASTLPGQTMNTEAFF.

This clonotype was recorded at least ten times. The chain has TRBV18 and TRBJ2-5; no clear D gene. Trimming cost V 2 bases and J 9 bases, with 13 bases left between them. The CDR3 sequence is 13 residues long. Germline CDR1 is KGHSH and CDR2 is LQKENI. For the CDR3, the DNA is TGTGCCAGCTCACCAGACACCGCGGAGTCCCAGTACTTC. Translating gives CASSPDTAESQYF.